Presented here are 25 T cell receptor beta chains from one specimen sequenced in a study of cytotoxic CD8 clonotypes in ibrutinib-treated CLL. The protocol was immunoSEQ multiplex PCR, while the TCRdb copy is restricted to in-frame clones and leaves out a portion. The profile covers some 98,000 clones, with 70% to 85% appearing a single time and about 32% taken by the ten largest. Sample: PBMCs, taken after 12 months of ibrutinib treatment. The receptors here all came from a human donor with chronic lymphocytic leukemia.

The chain is built from TRBV23-1 and TRBJ1-5; 9 bases align to TRBD1. TRBV23-1 is identified as an open reading frame with a role that is uncertain. With 6 bases clipped from V and 0 bases from J, the junction kept 12 bases outside the gene matches. The CDR3 contains 18 residues. The CDR3 here is CASSPNWDRENSNQPQHF. CDR3 bases: TGCGCCAGCAGCCCCAACTGGGACAGGGAAAATAGCAATCAGCCCCAGCATTTT.

V and J are TRBV27 and TRBJ2-3; D possibly matches TRBD1 or TRBD2 (5 bases each). This CDR3 region has 13 residues. Germline assignment: CDR1 MNHEY and CDR2 SMNVEV (reference sequence). Trimming left V 3 bases short and J 1 base short, with 5 bases between. The DNA of the CDR3 is TGTGCCAGCAGTTTGGGGGGCACAGATACGCAGTATTTT. Its protein is CASSLGGTDTQYF.

This clone was detected only a few times. J is TRBJ2-7 and V is TRBV7-9; 7 bases align to TRBD1. V shed 5 bases and J 5 bases; nucleotides not matched to a gene: 9. This CDR3 has 14 amino acids. In germline, CDR1 is SEHNR, CDR2 FQNEAQ (reference sequence). The CDR3 is CASSQGQISHEQYF. In DNA, the CDR3 is TGTGCCAGCAGCCAGGGACAGATAAGCCACGAGCAGTACTTC.

The rearrangement uses TRBV7-2 and TRBJ2-7; 11 bases map to TRBD2. In germline, CDR1 is SGHTA, CDR2 FQGNSA. The CDR3 is 14 residues long. The J segment lost 6 bases and the V segment lost 5 bases, leaving 6 bases of the junction unmatched. CDR3 residues: CASSTSGGSSEQYF. CDR3 DNA sequence: TGTGCCAGCAGCACTAGCGGGGGATCCAGCGAGCAGTACTTC.

The chain couples TRBV7-8 to TRBJ2-7, with unresolved D. Germline V lookup: CDR1 SGHVS, CDR2 FQNEAQ. The ends were cut back, 1 base at V and 2 bases at J, with 9 bases in the middle. The CDR3 is 14 amino acids. The CDR3 DNA is TGTGCCAGCAGCTTAGTATTGGGCCCCTACGAGCAGTACTTC. This translates into CASSLVLGPYEQYF.

V gene TRBV7-2 combines with J gene TRBJ1-1; D is uncertain. This CDR3 is 14 amino acids long. V was cut by 2 bases and J by 3 bases, with 10 bases left in between. Germline CDR1 SGHTA, CDR2 FQGNSA. The CDR3 coding sequence is TGTGCCAGCAGCTTAACTGGATACGACACTGAAGCTTTCTTT. Amino acid sequence: CASSLTGYDTEAFF.

V usage is TRBV6-1 and J usage is TRBJ2-2; D remains unclear. The CDR3 loop spans 13 amino acids. From germline, CDR1 is MNHNS and CDR2 SASEGT. V lost 10 bases to trimming and J lost 6 bases, with 15 bases between them. The CDR3 DNA reads TGTGCCATCCGCCCCCTGGTCGCCGGGGAGCTGTTTTTT. Its translation: CAIRPLVAGELFF.

This chain uses TRBV30 with TRBJ2-2; TRBD1 is a possible D gene (7 bases). The V gene's germline CDR1 is GTSNPN and CDR2 SVGIG (reference sequence). Trimming took off 1 base at V and 1 base at J, with 10 bases between the two ends. The CDR3 has 15 residues. The CDR3 DNA reads as TGTGCCTGGAGTGGCGGGACAGAGAACACCGGGGAGCTGTTTTTT. It is translated as CAWSGGTENTGELFF.

This chain connects TRBV7-3 to TRBJ2-2; the D is unclear. The ends were cut back, 5 bases at V and 1 base at J, with 14 bases in the middle. Germline CDR1 is SGHTA and CDR2 is FQGTGA. The CDR3 length is 16 residues. CDR3 in DNA: TGTGCCAGCAGCCCAGAACGCACCCTGAACACCGGGGAGCTGTTTTTT. Amino acids: CASSPERTLNTGELFF.

The chain recombines TRBV29-1 with TRBJ2-3; D unresolved. Germline V lookup: CDR1 SQVTM, CDR2 ANQGSEA. CDR3 length: 14 amino acids. V was pared by 7 bases and J by 4 bases, with 18 bases between. The CDR3 DNA reads TGCAGCGCTGTCGAGTTAGAGATCCCAGATACGCAGTATTTT. It specifies CSAVELEIPDTQYF.

The rearrangement uses TRBV4-1 and TRBJ1-4, with TRBD1 identical over 8 bases. The junction had 16 bases not matched to a gene; V was cut back by 3 bases and J by 7 bases. Germline lookup yields CDR1 MGHRA and CDR2 YSYEKL. The length of the CDR3 is 18 residues. CDR3 in amino acids: CASSHTSQGAGVSEKLFF. CDR3 coding DNA: TGCGCCAGCAGCCATACGAGTCAGGGGGCTGGAGTGAGTGAAAAACTGTTTTTT.

Only one count was recorded for this clone. The V and J genes are TRBV29-1 and TRBJ2-3; possibly TRBD1 for D (6 bases). This CDR3 comprises 13 residues. V was cut by 4 bases and J by 6 bases, with 14 bases left in between. The germline V gene has CDR1 SQVTM and CDR2 ANQGSEA. The CDR3 loop reads CSVGAGQTDTQYF. The CDR3 DNA sequence: TGCAGCGTTGGAGCCGGACAGACGGATACGCAGTATTTT.

This clone was seen a handful of times. The rearrangement joins TRBV11-3 to TRBJ2-3, with a tentative D call TRBD1 (6 bases). The CDR3 loop spans 15 amino acids. V shed 1 base and J shed 2 bases, with 10 bases lying between them. The germline V gene has CDR1 SGHNT and CDR2 YENEEA. As DNA, the CDR3 is TGTGCCAGCAGCTTAGGACAGGTAGACACAGATACGCAGTATTTT. Its protein is CASSLGQVDTDTQYF.

This chain links TRBV6-6 with TRBJ2-1; TRBD2 aligns across 15 bases. The CDR3 covers 16 residues. Losses at the gene ends were 2 bases for V and 6 bases for J; bases not matched to a gene: 2. Germline V gene sequence: CDR1 MNHNY, CDR2 SVGAGI (reference sequence). The CDR3: CASSYRTSGGGNEQFF. CDR3 coding DNA: TGTGCCAGCAGTTACCGGACTAGCGGGGGGGGCAATGAGCAGTTCTTC.

V gene TRBV6-1 combines with J gene TRBJ1-1; D remains ambiguous. V was cut by 3 bases and J by 3 bases, with 11 bases left in between. The germline V gene encodes CDR1 MNHNS and CDR2 SASEGT. The CDR3 covers 14 residues. The CDR3 DNA sequence: TGTGCCAGCAGTGAGACGGTATGGGACACTGAAGCTTTCTTT. Protein sequence: CASSETVWDTEAFF.

The chain links TRBV6-1 to TRBJ1-1; a weak D match, TRBD1 (5 bases). V was clipped by 4 bases and J by 3 bases, with 6 bases between them. The CDR3 runs to 12 residues. The V gene's germline CDR1 is MNHNS and CDR2 SASEGT. The CDR3 nucleotides read TGTGCCAGCAGTGGACAGCACACTGAAGCTTTCTTT. Amino acid sequence: CASSGQHTEAFF.

The chain has TRBV10-3 and TRBJ2-2; D uncertain. Trimming removed 0 bases from V and 2 bases from J, with 7 bases in between. The CDR3 runs to 15 residues. The V gene's germline CDR1 is ENHRY and CDR2 SYGVKD. This chain's CDR3 is CAISESKGNTGELFF. CDR3 nucleotides: TGTGCCATCAGTGAGTCGAAGGGTAACACCGGGGAGCTGTTTTTT.

This clone came up a few times. The chain uses TRBV7-8 and TRBJ1-2; D remains unclear. Trimming shortened V by 1 base and J by 3 bases, and 6 bases separated the two germline ends. The germline V gene has CDR1 SGHVS and CDR2 FQNEAQ. The CDR3 is 13 residues long. The CDR3 spells CASSLGADYGYTF. CDR3 DNA: TGTGCCAGCAGCTTAGGGGCGGACTATGGCTACACCTTC.

This clone was found once. The V call is TRBV5-1, the J call TRBJ2-7; D might be TRBD1 (6 bases). Trimming took 4 bases from V and 5 from J, leaving 13 bases between them. Germline-derived CDR1 and CDR2 are SGHRS and YFSETQ. This CDR3 region has 13 residues. In nucleotides, the CDR3 is TGCGCCAGCAGCAGGGGGTACCAGGACGAGCAGTACTTC. Translating it yields CASSRGYQDEQYF.

The chain couples TRBV6-5 to TRBJ2-7, with D perhaps matching TRBD1 or TRBD2 (5 bases each). Per the germline V gene, CDR1 is MNHEY and CDR2 is SVGAGI. V lost 2 bases and J 6 bases, leaving 17 bases between the germline ends. This CDR3 spans 15 amino acids. The CDR3: CASSYRPGTGGEQYF. DNA of the CDR3: TGTGCCAGCAGTTACAGGCCCGGGACGGGTGGCGAGCAGTACTTC.

The chain has TRBV4-1 and TRBJ1-2; weak D call: TRBD1 (5 bases). The CDR3 has 15 residues. V gave up 1 base and J gave up 5 bases, with 14 bases separating them. Germline V gene data show CDR1 as MGHRA and CDR2 as YSYEKL. The CDR3 here is CASSQARGAAYGYTF. The DNA of the CDR3 is TGCGCCAGCAGCCAAGCCCGAGGGGCAGCTTATGGCTACACCTTC.

The J gene is TRBJ1-2, the V gene TRBV5-1; the match to TRBD1 covers 9 bases. The V and J ends lost 0 bases and 6 bases, in that order; junction bases with no gene match: 9. The CDR3 consists of 16 residues. The V gene's germline CDR1 is SGHRS and CDR2 YFSETQ. The CDR3 DNA reads as TGCGCCAGCAGCTTGGTGGCGGGACAGGGAGGGGATGGCTACACCTTC. Protein: CASSLVAGQGGDGYTF. Full variable domain (remainder filled in from reference TRBV5-1 and TRBJ1-2): KAGVTQTPRYLIKTRGQQVTLSCSPISGHRSVSWYQQTPGQGLQFLFEYFSETQRNKGNFPGRFSGRQFSNSRSEMNVSTLELGDSALYLCASSLVAGQGGDGYTFGSGTRLTVV.

In its sample, this clone was seen a few times. This chain connects TRBV5-1 to TRBJ1-2; weak D call: TRBD1 (6 bases). The V and J ends lost 4 bases and 7 bases respectively, with 14 bases between them. The germline gives CDR1 SGHRS, CDR2 YFSETQ. The CDR3 is made up of 13 amino acids. CDR3 in amino acids: CASSPDSLGGYTF. The CDR3 DNA reads as TGCGCCAGCAGCCCGGACAGTTTAGGTGGCTACACCTTC. The whole variable domain, filled in from reference TRBV5-1 and TRBJ1-2, reads KAGVTQTPRYLIKTRGQQVTLSCSPISGHRSVSWYQQTPGQGLQFLFEYFSETQRNKGNFPGRFSGRQFSNSRSEMNVSTLELGDSALYLCASSPDSLGGYTFGSGTRLTVV.

A few counts support this clone. The chain joins TRBV27 to TRBJ2-5, with no clear D. Trimming cost V 5 bases and J 12 bases, with 13 bases left between them. Germline CDR1 and CDR2: MNHEY and SMNVEV (reference sequence). CDR3 length: 11 amino acids. CDR3 residues: CASSLPGPEYF. DNA of the CDR3: TGTGCCAGCAGTCTACCCGGGCCGGAGTACTTC.

This clone appeared a single time. This chain connects TRBV5-4 to TRBJ2-3; 12 nucleotides align to TRBD2. CDR1 is SGHNT and CDR2 is YYREEE in the germline V gene (reference sequence). The CDR3 is 19 residues long. The V segment lost 0 bases and the J segment 0 bases; nucleotides outside the gene matches: 8. The CDR3 DNA is TGTGCCAGCAGCTTGGGAGCTAGCGGGGGGGCGGGAAGCACAGATACGCAGTATTTT. Translating it yields CASSLGASGGAGSTDTQYF.